This T cell receptor beta chain originates from a study of T cell responses to AZD1222 COVID-19 vaccine. V lost 1 base to trimming and J lost 8 bases, with 6 bases between them. This CDR3 comprises 12 residues. Note on this clone: Its antigen is unknown.

Repertoires were generated with immunoSEQ multiplex PCR, while TCRdb's copy carries only in-frame clones and drops some. Found here are about 110,000 clones, about 91% of them singletons; the top ten hold 6.5%. Findings and caveats of the study: Donors skewed white British and female; clonal diversity was possibly underestimated. Dominant CD4 TCR responses targeted spike regions 160-218 and 743-854.

This rearrangement joins TRBV12-3 or TRBV12-4 to TRBJ1-3; D call uncertain. This TCR was sampled from an adult who received the AZD1222 COVID-19 vaccine. The specimen was peripheral blood, collected 28 days after the second AZD1222 dose. The CDR3 coding sequence is TGTGCCAGCAGTTTAGTCGACCACACCATATATTTT. This codes for CASSLVDHTIYF.